The T cell receptor beta chain under discussion was sequenced for a study of shared T cell receptors in the human thymus (dated by TCRdb to about 2021). Study-wide context: The study examined how the human thymus generates shared, self-reactive T-cell receptor alpha chains.

Note on this clone: The clone's antigen remains unknown. Per-base qualities were not stored, and no clone one base away is much larger.

Counted from cysteine to phenylalanine, this CDR3 has 14 amino acids. Only the CDR3 portion is preserved as DNA: 42 bases, with reading frame beginning at the first base. The germline V gene (reference sequence) yields GTSNPN for CDR1 and SVGIG for CDR2. V loses 3 bases at its end and J loses 7 bases; junction bases beyond the gene matches: 8. To prepare the library, the immunoSEQ multiplex PCR assay was applied. As stored in TCRdb, this immuneACCESS dataset retains in-frame rearrangements with V and J assigned. A fraction of the clones does not appear; measured against another copy, unresolved V genes explain less than half of the discrepancy, and the remainder lacks a known reason. Recorded for this sample are hundreds of thousands of clones; 75% to 90% of them occurred a single time. The ten top clones hold around 0.0094% of the sample. The same sample was also studied in work on human thymus T cells. Taken from the second paper: Donors were immunologically healthy infants undergoing open corrective cardiac surgery for congenital heart defects in Finland. Thymus tissue was collected as surgical resects that were removed during corrective cardiac surgery. V and J gene segment usage appeared biased in both thymic and peripheral blood repertoires. Highly overlapping thymic TCR repertoires among unrelated individuals were reported in the related research. The study described the TCR alpha and beta repertoires in under 10 infant thymus samples and a few matching peripheral blood samples. Donor ages ranged from roughly 6 to 250 days, and the cohort comprised over 5 male and a couple of female infants. Thymocytes were freed from the tissue by mechanical means and kept at -70 degrees C as pellets of roughly 9.5-31 million cells. A QIAsymphony instrument was used to extract genomic DNA from frozen cell pellets. The immunoSEQ multiplex PCR assay was used to amplify the TCRB and TCRAD loci from a standardized quantity of quality-controlled genomic DNA. The V(D)J region was spanned by amplicons of a length sufficient to cover the CDR3 and to identify V and J genes. Through the commercial immunoSEQ service, the amplicons were sequenced on an Illumina platform. Primer bias and sequencing errors were corrected as previously described, and TCRAD and TCRB definitions were based on the IMGT database. Analysis of the repertoires was done with immunoSEQ Analyzer 3.0 and VDJTools and included basic statistics, V/J segment usage, diversity estimates, rarefaction and pairwise overlap. Diversity was estimated with Chao1, ChaoE, Efron-Thisted, Shannon and inverse Simpson indices, and also on datasets down-sampled to the smallest sample. Repertoire overlap was determined by strict matching of CDR3 nucleotide sequence, V gene and J gene, and Jaccard-based multidimensional scaling clustering was applied. On average, thymus samples yielded roughly 770,000 unique TCRB clonotypes, whereas blood samples yielded 75,000 to 95,000.

Material: thymocytes. The chain links TRBV30 with TRBJ1-4; 7 of the junction bases match TRBD1. This TCR derives from a girl under three years old with a congenital heart defect. Donor details come from another sample of the same person, matched by shared clones. Here the CDR3 is given as CAWSRAGGSEKLFF. DNA sequence: TGTGCCTGGAGCCGGGCAGGGGGGAGTGAAAAACTGTTTTTT.